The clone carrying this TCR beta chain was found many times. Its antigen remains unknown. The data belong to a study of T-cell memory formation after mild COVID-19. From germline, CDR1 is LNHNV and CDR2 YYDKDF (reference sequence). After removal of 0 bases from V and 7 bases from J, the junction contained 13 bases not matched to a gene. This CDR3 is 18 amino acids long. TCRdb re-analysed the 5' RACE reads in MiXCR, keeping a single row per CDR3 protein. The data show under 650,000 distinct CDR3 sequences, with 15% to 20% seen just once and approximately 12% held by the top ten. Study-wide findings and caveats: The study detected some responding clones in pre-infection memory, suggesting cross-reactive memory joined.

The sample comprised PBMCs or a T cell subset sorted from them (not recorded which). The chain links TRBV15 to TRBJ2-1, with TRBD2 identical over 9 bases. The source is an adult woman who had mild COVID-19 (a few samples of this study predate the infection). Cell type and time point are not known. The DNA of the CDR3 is TGTGCCACCAGCAGAGATAGACGCGGGGGGGCCGGGAAAAATGAGCAGTTCTTC. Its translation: CATSRDRRGGAGKNEQFF.